The TCR beta chain described here comes from a study of blood T cell repertoires in COVID-19. For the study at large: Samples of COVID-19 (acute and convalescent) were obtained from the United States, Italy and Spain. PBMCs, B-cell-depleted T cells, or T cells provided the cDNA or gDNA that made up the material.

Trimming at V came to 3 bases and at J to 2 bases, leaving 1 base not matched to a gene. CDR1 is SQVTM and CDR2 is ANQGSEA in the germline V gene. The CDR3 is 13 residues long. Original data processing: Nucleated cell number was recorded as an estimate derived from reference gene primer amplification. TCRdb keeps only in-frame clones here, not all; method: immunoSEQ multiplex PCR. That table gives V, J and clone size, and the DNA gave D and trimming. The sample holds over 130,000 clones; 75% to 85% are singletons and the top ten take roughly 4.7%. The chain is built from TRBV29-1 and TRBJ2-3; 8 bases are shared with TRBD2. The sample comprised peripheral blood. This sequence originates from a woman of 80 years or more with active or convalescent COVID-19. CDR3 sequence reads: CSVERGATDTQYF. The CDR3 DNA reads TGCAGCGTTGAGCGGGGGGCCACAGATACGCAGTATTTT.